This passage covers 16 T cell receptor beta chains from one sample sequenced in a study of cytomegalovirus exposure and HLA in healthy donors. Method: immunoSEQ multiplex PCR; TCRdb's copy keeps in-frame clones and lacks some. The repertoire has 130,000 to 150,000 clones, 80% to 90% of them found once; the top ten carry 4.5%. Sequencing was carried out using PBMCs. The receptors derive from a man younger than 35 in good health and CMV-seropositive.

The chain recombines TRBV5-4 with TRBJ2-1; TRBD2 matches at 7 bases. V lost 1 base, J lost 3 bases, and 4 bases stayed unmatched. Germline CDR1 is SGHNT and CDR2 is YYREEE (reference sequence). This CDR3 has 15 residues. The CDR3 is CASSLLGGNYNEQFF. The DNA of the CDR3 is TGTGCCAGCAGCTTGCTCGGGGGGAACTACAATGAGCAGTTCTTC. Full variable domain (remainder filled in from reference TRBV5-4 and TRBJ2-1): ETGVTQSPTHLIKTRGQQVTLRCSSQSGHNTVSWYQQALGQGPQFIFQYYREEENGRGNFPPRFSGLQFPNYSSELNVNALELDDSALYLCASSLLGGNYNEQFFGPGTRLTVL.

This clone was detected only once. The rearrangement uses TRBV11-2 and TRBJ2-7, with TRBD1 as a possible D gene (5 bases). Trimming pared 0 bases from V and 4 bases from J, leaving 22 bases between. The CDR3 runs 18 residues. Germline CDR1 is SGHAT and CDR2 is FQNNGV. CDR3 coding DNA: TGTGCCAGCAGCTTAGATCTGGAGACAGAAGATGTCGATTACGAGCAGTACTTC. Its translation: CASSLDLETEDVDYEQYF.

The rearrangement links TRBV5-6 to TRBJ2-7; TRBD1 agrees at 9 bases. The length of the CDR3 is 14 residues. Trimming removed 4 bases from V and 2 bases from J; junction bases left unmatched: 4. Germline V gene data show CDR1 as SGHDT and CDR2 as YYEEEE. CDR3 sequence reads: CASSPGTGTYEQYF. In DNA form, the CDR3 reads TGTGCCAGCAGCCCTGGGACAGGGACCTACGAGCAGTACTTC.

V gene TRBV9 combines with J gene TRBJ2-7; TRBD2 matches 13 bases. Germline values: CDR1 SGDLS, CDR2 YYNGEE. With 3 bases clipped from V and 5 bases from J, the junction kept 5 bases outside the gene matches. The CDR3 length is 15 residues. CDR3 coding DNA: TGTGCCAGCAGCGGGACTAGCGGGAGTCAGAACGAGCAGTACTTC. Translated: CASSGTSGSQNEQYF. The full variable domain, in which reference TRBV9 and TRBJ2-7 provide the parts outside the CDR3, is DSGVTQTPKHLITATGQRVTLRCSPRSGDLSVYWYQQSLDQGLQFLIQYYNGEERAKGNILERFSAQQFPDLHSELNLSSLELGDSALYFCASSGTSGSQNEQYFGPGTRLTVT.

The CDR3 DNA reads as TGTGCCAGCAGCGTAGATGACAGGGTACTAGATACGCAGTATTTT. Translation: CASSVDDRVLDTQYF. V and J are TRBV9 and TRBJ2-3, with 7 positions matching TRBD1. V trimming: 0 bases; J trimming: 5 bases; junction bases outside the gene matches: 6. The CDR3 contains 15 residues. Germline V gene lookup returns CDR1 SGDLS and CDR2 YYNGEE.

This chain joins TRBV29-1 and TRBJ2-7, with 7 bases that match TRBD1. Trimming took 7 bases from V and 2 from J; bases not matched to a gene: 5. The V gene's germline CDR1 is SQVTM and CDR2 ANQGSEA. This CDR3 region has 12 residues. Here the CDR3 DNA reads TGCAGCGCTTCGGACAGGCCCTACGAGCAGTACTTC. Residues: CSASDRPYEQYF.

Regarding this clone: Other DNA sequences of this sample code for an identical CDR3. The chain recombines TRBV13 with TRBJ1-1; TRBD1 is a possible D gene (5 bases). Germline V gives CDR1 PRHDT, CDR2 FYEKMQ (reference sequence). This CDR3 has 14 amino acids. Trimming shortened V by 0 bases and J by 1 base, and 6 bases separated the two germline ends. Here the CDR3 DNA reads TGTGCCAGCAGCTTAGGCCAGGGGAACACTGAAGCTTTCTTT. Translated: CASSLGQGNTEAFF. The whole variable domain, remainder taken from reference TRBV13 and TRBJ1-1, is AAGVIQSPRHLIKEKRETATLKCYPIPRHDTVYWYQQGPGQDPQFLISFYEKMQSDKGSIPDRFSAQQFSDYHSELNMSSLELGDSALYFCASSLGQGNTEAFFGQGTRLTVV.

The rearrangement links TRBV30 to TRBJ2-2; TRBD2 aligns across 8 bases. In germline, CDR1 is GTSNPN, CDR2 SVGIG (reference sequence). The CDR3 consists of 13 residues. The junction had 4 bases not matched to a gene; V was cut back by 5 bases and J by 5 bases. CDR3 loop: CAWRGGATGELFF. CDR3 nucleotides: TGTGCCTGGCGGGGGGGCGCTACCGGGGAGCTGTTTTTT.

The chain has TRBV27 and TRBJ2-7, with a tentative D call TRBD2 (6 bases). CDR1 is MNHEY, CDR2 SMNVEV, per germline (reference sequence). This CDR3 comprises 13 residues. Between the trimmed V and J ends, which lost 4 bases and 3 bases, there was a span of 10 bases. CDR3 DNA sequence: TGTGCCAGCAGTTCGGGACTTCTCTACGAGCAGTACTTC. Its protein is CASSSGLLYEQYF.

The CDR3 nucleotides are TGTGCCAGCAGTAGCCGGCCTTATAGCGATGAGCAGTTCTTC. This sequence encodes CASSSRPYSDEQFF. The gene calls are TRBV6-5 and TRBJ2-1; tentative D call: TRBD2 (5 bases). V was shortened by 5 bases and J by 8 bases, with 16 bases between the two germline ends. Germline V gives CDR1 MNHEY, CDR2 SVGAGI. CDR3 length: 14 amino acids.

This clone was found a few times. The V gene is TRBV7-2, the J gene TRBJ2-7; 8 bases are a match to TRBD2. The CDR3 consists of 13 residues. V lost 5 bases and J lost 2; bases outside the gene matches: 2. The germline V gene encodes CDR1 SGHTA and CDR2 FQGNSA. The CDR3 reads CASSRGGPYEQYF. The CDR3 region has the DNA TGTGCCAGCAGCCGCGGGGGGCCCTACGAGCAGTACTTC.

The DNA for the CDR3 is TGTGCCACCAGCAGAGAGGCGAACACTGAAGCTTTCTTT. The encoded protein is CATSREANTEAFF. The chain carries TRBV15 and TRBJ1-1; D gene ambiguous. The CDR3 is 13 residues long. Germline CDR1 LNHNV, CDR2 YYDKDF (reference sequence). The V end was cut by 0 bases, the J end by 1 base, with 3 bases between.

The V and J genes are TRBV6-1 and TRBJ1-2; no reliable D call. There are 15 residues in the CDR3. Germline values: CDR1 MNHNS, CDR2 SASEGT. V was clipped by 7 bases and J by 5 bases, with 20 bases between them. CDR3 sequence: CASTPRVGSGYGYTF. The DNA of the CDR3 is TGTGCCAGCACCCCAAGGGTAGGGAGTGGGTATGGCTACACCTTC.

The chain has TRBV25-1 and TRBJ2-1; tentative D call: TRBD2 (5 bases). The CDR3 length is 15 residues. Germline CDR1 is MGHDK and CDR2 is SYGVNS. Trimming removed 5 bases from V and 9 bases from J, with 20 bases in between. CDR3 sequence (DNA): TGTGCCAGCAGTCGACGACAAGGTGAGAGCGGTGAGCAGTTCTTC. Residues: CASSRRQGESGEQFF.

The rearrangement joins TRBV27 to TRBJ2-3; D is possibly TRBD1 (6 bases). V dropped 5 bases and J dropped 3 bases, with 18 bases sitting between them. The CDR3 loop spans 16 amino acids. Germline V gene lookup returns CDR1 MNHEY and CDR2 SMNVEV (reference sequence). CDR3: CASSIPRTEGTDTQYF. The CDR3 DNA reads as TGTGCCAGCAGTATTCCTAGGACAGAAGGGACAGATACGCAGTATTTT.

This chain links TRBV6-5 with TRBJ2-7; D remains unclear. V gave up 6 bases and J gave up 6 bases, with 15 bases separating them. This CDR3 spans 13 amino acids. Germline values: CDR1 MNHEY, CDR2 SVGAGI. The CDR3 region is CASRYGPDLEQYF. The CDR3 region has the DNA TGTGCCAGCAGGTACGGCCCTGATCTCGAGCAGTACTTC.